This T cell receptor beta chain derives from a study of shared clonotypes between healthy human individuals. Germline V gene lookup returns CDR1 LNHDA and CDR2 SQIVND (reference sequence). The CDR3 totals 15 residues. Trimming cost V 7 bases and J 2 bases; bases outside gene matches: 8. Assay: immunoSEQ multiplex PCR; the TCRdb copy retains only in-frame clones and omits some. The repertoire consists of around 1.4 million clones, with around 98.5% occurring once and the leading ten covering under 0.45%. The material sequenced was naive CD4+ T cells sorted from blood. Regarding subset: CD45RA+ positively selected. The chain is built from TRBV19 and TRBJ1-5, with 7 positions matching TRBD1. The source of this sequence is a man younger than 40 in good health. The CDR3 DNA is TGTGCCAGTACCCATGACAGGGCCCGCAATCAGCCCCAGCATTTT. Translated, it gives CASTHDRARNQPQHF.